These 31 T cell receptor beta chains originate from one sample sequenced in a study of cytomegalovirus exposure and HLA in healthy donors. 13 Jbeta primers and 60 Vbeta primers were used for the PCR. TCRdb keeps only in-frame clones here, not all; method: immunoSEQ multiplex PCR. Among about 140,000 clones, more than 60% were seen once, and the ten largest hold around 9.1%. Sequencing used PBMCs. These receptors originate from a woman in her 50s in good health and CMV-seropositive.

CDR3 sequence reads: CASSWTSGGEQFF. The CDR3, as DNA: TGTGCCAGCAGCTGGACTAGCGGGGGTGAGCAGTTCTTC. This sequence joins TRBV2 and TRBJ2-1, with TRBD2 identical over 13 bases. CDR1 is SNHLY and CDR2 is FYNNEI in the germline V gene. V was clipped by 6 bases and J by 9 bases; unmatched bases: 2. CDR3 length: 13 amino acids.

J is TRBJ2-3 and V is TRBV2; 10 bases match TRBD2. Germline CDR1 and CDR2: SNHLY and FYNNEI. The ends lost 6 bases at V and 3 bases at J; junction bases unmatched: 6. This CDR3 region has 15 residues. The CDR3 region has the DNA TGTGCCAGCAGGCTGATGGGACTAGCGACAGATACGCAGTATTTT. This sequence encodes CASRLMGLATDTQYF.

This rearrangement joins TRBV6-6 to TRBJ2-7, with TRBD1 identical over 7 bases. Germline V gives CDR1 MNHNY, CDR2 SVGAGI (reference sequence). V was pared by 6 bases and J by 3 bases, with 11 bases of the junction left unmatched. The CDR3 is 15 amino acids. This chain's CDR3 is CASRTGQAVVYEQYF. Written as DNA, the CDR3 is TGTGCCAGCAGAACAGGACAGGCCGTAGTCTACGAGCAGTACTTC.

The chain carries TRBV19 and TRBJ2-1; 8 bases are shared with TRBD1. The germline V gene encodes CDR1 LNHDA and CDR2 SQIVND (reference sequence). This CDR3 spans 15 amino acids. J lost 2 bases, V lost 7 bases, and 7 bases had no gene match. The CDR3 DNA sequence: TGTGCCAGTACCACGGACAGGGACACCTACAATGAGCAGTTCTTC. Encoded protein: CASTTDRDTYNEQFF.

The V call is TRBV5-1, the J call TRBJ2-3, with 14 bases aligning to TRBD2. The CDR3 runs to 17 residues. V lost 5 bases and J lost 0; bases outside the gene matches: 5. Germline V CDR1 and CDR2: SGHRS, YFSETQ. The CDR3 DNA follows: TGCGCCAGCAGATGGACTAGCGGGGGGCCTAGCACAGATACGCAGTATTTT. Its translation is CASRWTSGGPSTDTQYF.

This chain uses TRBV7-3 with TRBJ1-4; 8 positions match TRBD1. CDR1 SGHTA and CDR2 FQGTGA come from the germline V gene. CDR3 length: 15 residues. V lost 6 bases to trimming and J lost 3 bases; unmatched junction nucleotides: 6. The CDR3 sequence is CASSRQGISNEKLFF. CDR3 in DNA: TGTGCCAGCAGTCGACAGGGGATTTCTAATGAAAAACTGTTTTTT.

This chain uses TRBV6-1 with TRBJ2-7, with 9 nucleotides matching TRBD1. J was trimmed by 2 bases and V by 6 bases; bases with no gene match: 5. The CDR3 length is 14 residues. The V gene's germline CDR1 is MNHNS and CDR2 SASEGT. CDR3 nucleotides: TGTGCCAGCAGGGCGGGACAGGGTACCTACGAGCAGTACTTC. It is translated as CASRAGQGTYEQYF.

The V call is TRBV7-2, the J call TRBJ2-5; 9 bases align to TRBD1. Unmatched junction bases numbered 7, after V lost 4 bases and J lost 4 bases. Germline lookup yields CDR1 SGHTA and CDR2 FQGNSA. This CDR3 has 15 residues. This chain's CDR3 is CASSSLLDRGETQYF. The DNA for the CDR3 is TGTGCCAGCAGCTCCTTGTTGGACAGGGGAGAGACCCAGTACTTC.

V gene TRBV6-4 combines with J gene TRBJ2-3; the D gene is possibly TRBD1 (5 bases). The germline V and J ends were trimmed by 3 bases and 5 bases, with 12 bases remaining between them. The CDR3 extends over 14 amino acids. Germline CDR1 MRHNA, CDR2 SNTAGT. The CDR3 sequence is CASSERRTGDTQYF. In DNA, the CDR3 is TGTGCCAGCAGTGAACGTAGAACAGGAGATACGCAGTATTTT.

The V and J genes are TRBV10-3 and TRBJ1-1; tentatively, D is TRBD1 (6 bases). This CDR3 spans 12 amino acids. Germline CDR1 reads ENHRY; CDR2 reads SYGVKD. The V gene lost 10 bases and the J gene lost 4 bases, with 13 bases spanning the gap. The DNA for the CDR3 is TGTGCCAGACCCAGGGGTGGCACTGAAGCTTTCTTT. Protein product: CARPRGGTEAFF.

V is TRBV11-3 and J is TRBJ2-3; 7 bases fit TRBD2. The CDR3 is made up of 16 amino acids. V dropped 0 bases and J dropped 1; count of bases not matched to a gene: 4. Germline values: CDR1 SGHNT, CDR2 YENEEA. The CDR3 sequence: CASSLDGGGGTDTQYF. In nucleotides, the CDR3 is TGTGCCAGCAGCTTAGACGGCGGGGGAGGCACAGATACGCAGTATTTT.

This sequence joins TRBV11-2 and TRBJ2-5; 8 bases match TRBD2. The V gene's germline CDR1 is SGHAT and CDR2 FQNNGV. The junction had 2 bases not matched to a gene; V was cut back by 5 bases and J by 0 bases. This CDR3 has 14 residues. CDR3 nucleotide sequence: TGTGCCAGCAGCCCGGGACTAGACCAAGAGACCCAGTACTTC. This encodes CASSPGLDQETQYF.

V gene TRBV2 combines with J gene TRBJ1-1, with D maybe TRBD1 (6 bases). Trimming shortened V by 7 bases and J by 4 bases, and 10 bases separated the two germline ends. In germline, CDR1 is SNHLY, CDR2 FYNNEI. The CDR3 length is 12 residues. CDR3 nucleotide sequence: TGTGCCAGCACAGGGGATCTCACTGAAGCTTTCTTT. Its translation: CASTGDLTEAFF.

CDR3 DNA: TGTGCCAGCTCATCGGGACAGGGGAAATCACCCCTCCACTTT. Protein sequence: CASSSGQGKSPLHF. The chain carries TRBV18 and TRBJ1-6; 10 bases map to TRBD1. Germline CDR1 KGHSH, CDR2 LQKENI. Germline trimming cut 5 bases from V and 10 bases from J; bases unmatched to any gene: 5. The CDR3 totals 14 residues. The full variable domain, in which reference TRBV18 and TRBJ1-6 provide the parts outside the CDR3, is NAGVMQNPRHLVRRRGQEARLRCSPMKGHSHVYWYRQLPEEGLKFMVYLQKENIIDESGMPKERFSAEFPKEGPSILRIQQVVRGDSAAYFCASSSGQGKSPLHFGNGTRLTVT.

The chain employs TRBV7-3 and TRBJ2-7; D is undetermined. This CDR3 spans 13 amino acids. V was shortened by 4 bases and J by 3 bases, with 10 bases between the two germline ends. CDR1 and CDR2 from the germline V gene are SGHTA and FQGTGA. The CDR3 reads CASSWSSNYEQYF. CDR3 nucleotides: TGTGCCAGCAGCTGGAGCTCCAACTACGAGCAGTACTTC.

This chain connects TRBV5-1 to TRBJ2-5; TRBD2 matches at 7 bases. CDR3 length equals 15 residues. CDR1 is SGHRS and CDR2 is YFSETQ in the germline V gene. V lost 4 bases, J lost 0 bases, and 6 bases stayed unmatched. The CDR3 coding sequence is TGCGCCAGCAGCCCTGCGGGAGTTAACCAAGAGACCCAGTACTTC. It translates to CASSPAGVNQETQYF. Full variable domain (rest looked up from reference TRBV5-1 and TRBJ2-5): KAGVTQTPRYLIKTRGQQVTLSCSPISGHRSVSWYQQTPGQGLQFLFEYFSETQRNKGNFPGRFSGRQFSNSRSEMNVSTLELGDSALYLCASSPAGVNQETQYFGPGTRLLVL.

CDR3 in DNA: TGTGCCAGCGGCAAAGGCGGGGGCCCCTACGAGCAGTACTTC. It specifies CASGKGGGPYEQYF. The rearrangement joins TRBV7-9 to TRBJ2-7; possible D gene TRBD2, 7 bases. V gave up 8 bases and J gave up 2 bases, with 16 bases separating them. The CDR3 contains 14 residues. Germline V gene data show CDR1 as SEHNR and CDR2 as FQNEAQ (reference sequence).

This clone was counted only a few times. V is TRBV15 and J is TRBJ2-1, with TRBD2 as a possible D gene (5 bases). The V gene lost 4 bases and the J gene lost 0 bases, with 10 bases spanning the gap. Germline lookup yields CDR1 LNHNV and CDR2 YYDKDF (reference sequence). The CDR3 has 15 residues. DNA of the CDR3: TGTGCCACCAGCACCGTAGGGAGCTCCTACAATGAGCAGTTCTTC. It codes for CATSTVGSSYNEQFF.

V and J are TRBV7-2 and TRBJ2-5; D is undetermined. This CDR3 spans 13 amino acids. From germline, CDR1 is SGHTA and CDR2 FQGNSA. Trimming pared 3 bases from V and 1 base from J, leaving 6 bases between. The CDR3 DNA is TGTGCCAGCAGCTTCCCTTCCCAAGAGACCCAGTACTTC. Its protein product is CASSFPSQETQYF.

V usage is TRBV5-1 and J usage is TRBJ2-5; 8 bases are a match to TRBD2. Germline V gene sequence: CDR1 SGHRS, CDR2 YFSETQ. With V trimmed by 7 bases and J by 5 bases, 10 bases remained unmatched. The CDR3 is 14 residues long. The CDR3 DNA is TGCGCCAGCTCGCCCGGGGGGGGAGTGGAGACCCAGTACTTC. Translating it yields CASSPGGGVETQYF.

CDR3: CASSERDRRSTIYF. CDR3 DNA: TGTGCCAGCAGTGAGAGGGATAGGAGGAGCACCATATATTTT. J is TRBJ1-3 and V is TRBV2; D ambiguous. V was cut by 3 bases and J by 9 bases, with 15 bases left in between. The CDR3 is 14 amino acids. Germline values: CDR1 SNHLY, CDR2 FYNNEI.

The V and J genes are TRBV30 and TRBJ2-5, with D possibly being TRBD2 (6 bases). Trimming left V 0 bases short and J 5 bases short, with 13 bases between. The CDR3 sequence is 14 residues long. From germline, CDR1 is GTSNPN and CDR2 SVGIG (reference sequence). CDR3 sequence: CAWSVGGFGETQYF. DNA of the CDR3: TGTGCCTGGAGTGTAGGAGGGTTCGGGGAGACCCAGTACTTC.

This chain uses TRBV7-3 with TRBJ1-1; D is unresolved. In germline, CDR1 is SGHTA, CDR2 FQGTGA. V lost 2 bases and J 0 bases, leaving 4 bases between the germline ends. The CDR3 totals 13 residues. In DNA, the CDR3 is TGTGCCAGCAGCTTACAGATGAACACTGAAGCTTTCTTT. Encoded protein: CASSLQMNTEAFF. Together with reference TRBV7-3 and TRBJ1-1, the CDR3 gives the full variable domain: GAGVSQTPSNKVTEKGKYVELRCDPISGHTALYWYRQSLGQGPEFLIYFQGTGAADDSGLPNDRFFAVRPEGSVSTLKIQRTERGDSAVYLCASSLQMNTEAFFGQGTRLTVV.

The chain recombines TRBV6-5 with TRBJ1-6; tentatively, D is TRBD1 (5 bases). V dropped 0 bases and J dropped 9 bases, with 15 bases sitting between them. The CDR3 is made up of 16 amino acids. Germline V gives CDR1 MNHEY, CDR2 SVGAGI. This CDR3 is CASSYSLDSNVSPLHF. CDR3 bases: TGTGCCAGCAGTTACTCGCTAGACAGTAATGTTTCACCCCTCCACTTT.

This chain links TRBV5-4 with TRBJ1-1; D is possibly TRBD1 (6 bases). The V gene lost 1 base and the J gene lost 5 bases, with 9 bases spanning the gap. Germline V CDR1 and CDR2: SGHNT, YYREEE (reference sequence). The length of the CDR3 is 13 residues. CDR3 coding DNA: TGTGCCAGCAGCTTGACAGGGACAACTGAAGCTTTCTTT. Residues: CASSLTGTTEAFF. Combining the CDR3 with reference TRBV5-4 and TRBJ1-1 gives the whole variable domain ETGVTQSPTHLIKTRGQQVTLRCSSQSGHNTVSWYQQALGQGPQFIFQYYREEENGRGNFPPRFSGLQFPNYSSELNVNALELDDSALYLCASSLTGTTEAFFGQGTRLTVV.

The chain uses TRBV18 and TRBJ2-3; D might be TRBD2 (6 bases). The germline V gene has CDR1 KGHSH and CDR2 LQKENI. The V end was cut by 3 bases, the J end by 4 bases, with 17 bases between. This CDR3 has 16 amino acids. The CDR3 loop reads CASSPKRERAADTQYF. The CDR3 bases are TGTGCCAGCTCACCCAAAAGGGAGCGGGCCGCAGATACGCAGTATTTT.

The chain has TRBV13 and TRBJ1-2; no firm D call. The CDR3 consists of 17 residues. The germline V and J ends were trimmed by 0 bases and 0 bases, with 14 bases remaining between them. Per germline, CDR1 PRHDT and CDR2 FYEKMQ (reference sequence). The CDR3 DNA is TGTGCCAGCAGCTTAGGCCCACAGACCCCATCTAACTATGGCTACACCTTC. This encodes CASSLGPQTPSNYGYTF.

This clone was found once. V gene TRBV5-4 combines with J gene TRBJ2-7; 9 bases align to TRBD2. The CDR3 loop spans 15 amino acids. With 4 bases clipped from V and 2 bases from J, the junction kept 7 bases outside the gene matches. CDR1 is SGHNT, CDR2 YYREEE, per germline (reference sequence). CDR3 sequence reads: CASSPKRGEPYEQYF. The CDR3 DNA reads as TGTGCCAGCAGCCCCAAGCGGGGGGAACCCTACGAGCAGTACTTC. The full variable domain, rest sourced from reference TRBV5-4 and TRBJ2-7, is ETGVTQSPTHLIKTRGQQVTLRCSSQSGHNTVSWYQQALGQGPQFIFQYYREEENGRGNFPPRFSGLQFPNYSSELNVNALELDDSALYLCASSPKRGEPYEQYFGPGTRLTVT.

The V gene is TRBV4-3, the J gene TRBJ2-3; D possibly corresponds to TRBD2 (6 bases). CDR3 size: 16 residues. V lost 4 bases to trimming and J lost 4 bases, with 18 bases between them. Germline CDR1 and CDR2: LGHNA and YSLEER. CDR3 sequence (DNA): TGCGCCAGCAGCCTGGGCATTATGGAGGGAGCAGATACGCAGTATTTT. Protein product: CASSLGIMEGADTQYF.

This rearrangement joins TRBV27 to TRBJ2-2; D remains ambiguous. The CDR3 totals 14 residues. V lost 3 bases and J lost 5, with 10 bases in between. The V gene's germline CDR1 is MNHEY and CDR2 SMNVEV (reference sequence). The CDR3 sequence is CASSFFASTGELFF. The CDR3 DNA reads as TGTGCCAGCAGTTTCTTTGCGTCTACCGGGGAGCTGTTTTTT.

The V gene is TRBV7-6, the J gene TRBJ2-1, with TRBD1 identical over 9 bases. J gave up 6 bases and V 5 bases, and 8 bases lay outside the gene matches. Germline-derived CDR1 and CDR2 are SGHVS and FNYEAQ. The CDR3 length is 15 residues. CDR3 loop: CASSLDGTGFNEQFF. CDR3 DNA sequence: TGTGCCAGCAGCCTGGATGGGACAGGGTTCAATGAGCAGTTCTTC. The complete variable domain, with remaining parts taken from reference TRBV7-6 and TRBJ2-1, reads GAGVSQSPRYKVTKRGQDVALRCDPISGHVSLYWYRQALGQGPEFLTYFNYEAQQDKSGLPNDRFSAERPEGSISTLTIQRTEQRDSAMYRCASSLDGTGFNEQFFGPGTRLTVL.